This TCR beta chain originates from a study of shared T cell receptors in the human thymus. Assay used: immunoSEQ multiplex PCR; TCRdb lists only in-frame clones, some missing. The data contain some 660,000 clones, 70% to 90% of them singletons. V lost 0 bases and J lost 5, with 17 bases in between. This CDR3 region has 16 residues. CDR1 is SGHKS and CDR2 is YYEKEE in the germline V gene (reference sequence). This same sample was also part of a study on human thymus T cells.

The sequencing input was thymocytes. V gene TRBV5-5 combines with J gene TRBJ1-2; D gene unclear. The sequence was obtained from a boy under two years old with a congenital heart defect. DNA of the CDR3: TGTGCCAGCAGCTTGGCATTTGCTGGCCGAACATATGGCTACACCTTC. It codes for CASSLAFAGRTYGYTF.